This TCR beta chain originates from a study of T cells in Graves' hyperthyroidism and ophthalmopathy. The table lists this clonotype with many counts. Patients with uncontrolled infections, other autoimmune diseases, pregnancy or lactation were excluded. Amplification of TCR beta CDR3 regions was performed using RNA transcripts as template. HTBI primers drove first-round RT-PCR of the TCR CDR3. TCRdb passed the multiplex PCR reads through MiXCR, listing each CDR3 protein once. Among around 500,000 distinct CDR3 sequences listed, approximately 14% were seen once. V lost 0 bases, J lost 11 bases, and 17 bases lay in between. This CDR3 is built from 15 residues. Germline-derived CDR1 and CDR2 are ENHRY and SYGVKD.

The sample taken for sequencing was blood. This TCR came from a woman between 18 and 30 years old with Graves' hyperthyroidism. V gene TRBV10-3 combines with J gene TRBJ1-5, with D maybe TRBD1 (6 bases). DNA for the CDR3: TGTGCCATCAGTGAGTCTGAGGGGGGGAAGGTAGCCCAGCATTTT. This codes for CAISESEGGKVAQHF.